This T cell receptor beta chain emerged from a study of T-cell memory formation after mild COVID-19. Study at large: In these data, TCR clusters were largely donor specific.

Constant-segment-primed 5'RACE gave TCR alpha and TCR beta cDNA libraries with sample barcodes and UMIs. TCRdb re-derived calls from the 5' RACE reads in MiXCR, one entry per CDR3 protein. This sample has 550,000 to 600,000 distinct CDR3 sequences; about 18% occur once, and the top ten carry about 7.4%. Trimming at V came to 7 bases and at J to 5 bases, leaving 8 bases not matched to a gene. The CDR3 spans 13 residues. The germline gives CDR1 SQVTM, CDR2 ANQGSEA. Study-level findings and limits: Pre-infection memory contained some responding clones, which suggested that cross-reactive memory had joined. Clones contracting across day 15 to 85 had a balanced CD4/CD8 profile; later expanding clones leaned CD4+.

This clonotype was recorded only once. Its specificity is not known. Sequenced material: PBMCs or a T cell subset sorted from them (not recorded which). The sequence came from an adult woman who had mild COVID-19 (a few samples of this study predate the infection). Cell type and time point are not known. The chain is built from TRBV29-1 and TRBJ1-1; 9 bases agree with TRBD1. The CDR3: CSARDRVYTEAFF. Written as DNA, the CDR3 is TGCAGCGCTCGGGACAGGGTGTATACTGAAGCTTTCTTT. Looking up the rest from reference TRBV29-1 and TRBJ1-1 gives the full variable domain: SAVISQKPSRDICQRGTSLTIQCQVDSQVTMMFWYRQQPGQSLTLIATANQGSEATYESGFVIDKFPISRPNLTFSTLTVSNMSPEDSSIYLCSARDRVYTEAFFGQGTRLTVV.